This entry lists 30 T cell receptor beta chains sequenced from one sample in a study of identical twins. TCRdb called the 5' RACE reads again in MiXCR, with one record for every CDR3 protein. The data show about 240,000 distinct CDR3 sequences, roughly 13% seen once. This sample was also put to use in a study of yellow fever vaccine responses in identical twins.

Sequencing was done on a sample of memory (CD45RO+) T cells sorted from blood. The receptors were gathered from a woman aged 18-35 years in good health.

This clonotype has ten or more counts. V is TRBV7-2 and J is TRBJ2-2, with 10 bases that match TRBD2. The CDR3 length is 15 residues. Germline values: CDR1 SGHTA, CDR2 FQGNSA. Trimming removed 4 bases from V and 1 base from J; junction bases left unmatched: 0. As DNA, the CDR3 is TGTGCCAGCAGCTGGACTAGCGGGAACACCGGGGAGCTGTTTTTT. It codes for CASSWTSGNTGELFF.

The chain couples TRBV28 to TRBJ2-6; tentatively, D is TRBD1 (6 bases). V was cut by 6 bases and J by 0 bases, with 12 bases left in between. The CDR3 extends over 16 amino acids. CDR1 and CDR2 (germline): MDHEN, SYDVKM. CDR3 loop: CASSPQGISGANVLTF. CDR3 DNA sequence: TGTGCCAGCAGCCCACAGGGTATCTCTGGGGCCAACGTCCTGACTTTC.

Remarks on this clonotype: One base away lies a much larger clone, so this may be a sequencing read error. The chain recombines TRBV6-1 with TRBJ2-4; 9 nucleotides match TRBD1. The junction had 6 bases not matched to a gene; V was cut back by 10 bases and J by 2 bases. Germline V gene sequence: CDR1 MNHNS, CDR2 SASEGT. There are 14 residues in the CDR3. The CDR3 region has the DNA TGTGCCACTCGGACAGGGGCTACCAAAAACATTCAGTACTTC. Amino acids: CATRTGATKNIQYF.

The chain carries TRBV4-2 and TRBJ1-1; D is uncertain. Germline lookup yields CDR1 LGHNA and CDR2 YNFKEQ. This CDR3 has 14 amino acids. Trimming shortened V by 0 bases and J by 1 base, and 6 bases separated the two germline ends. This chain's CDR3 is CASSQELANTEAFF. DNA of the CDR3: TGTGCCAGCAGCCAAGAATTAGCGAACACTGAAGCTTTCTTT.

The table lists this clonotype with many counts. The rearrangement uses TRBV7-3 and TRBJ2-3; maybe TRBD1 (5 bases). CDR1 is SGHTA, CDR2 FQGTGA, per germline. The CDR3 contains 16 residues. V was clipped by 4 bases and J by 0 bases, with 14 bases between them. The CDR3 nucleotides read TGTGCCAGCAGCTCCAGTGGGGCCCATAGCACAGATACGCAGTATTTT. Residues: CASSSSGAHSTDTQYF.

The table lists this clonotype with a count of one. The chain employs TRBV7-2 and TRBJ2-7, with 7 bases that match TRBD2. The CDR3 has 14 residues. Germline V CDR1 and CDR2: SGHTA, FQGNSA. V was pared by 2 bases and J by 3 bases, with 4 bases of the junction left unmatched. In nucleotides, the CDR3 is TGTGCCAGCAGCTTACAGCGGGGCCGCTACGAGCAGTACTTC. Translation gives CASSLQRGRYEQYF. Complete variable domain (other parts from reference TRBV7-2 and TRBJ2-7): GAGVSQSPSNKVTEKGKDVELRCDPISGHTALYWYRQSLGQGLEFLIYFQGNSAPDKSGLPSDRFSAERTGGSVSTLTIQRTQQEDSAVYLCASSLQRGRYEQYFGPGTRLTVT.

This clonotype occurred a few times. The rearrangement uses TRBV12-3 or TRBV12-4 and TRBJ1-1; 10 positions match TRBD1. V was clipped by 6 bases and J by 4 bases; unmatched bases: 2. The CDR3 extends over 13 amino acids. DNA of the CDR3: TGTGCCAGCAGGAGACAGGGGGCCACTGAAGCTTTCTTT. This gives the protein CASRRQGATEAFF.

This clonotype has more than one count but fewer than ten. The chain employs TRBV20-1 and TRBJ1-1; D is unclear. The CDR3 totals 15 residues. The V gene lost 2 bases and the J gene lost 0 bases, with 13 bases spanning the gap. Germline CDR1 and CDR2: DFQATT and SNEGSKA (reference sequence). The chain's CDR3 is CSARFPGLMNTEAFF. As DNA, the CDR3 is TGCAGTGCTAGATTCCCCGGACTGATGAACACTGAAGCTTTCTTT.

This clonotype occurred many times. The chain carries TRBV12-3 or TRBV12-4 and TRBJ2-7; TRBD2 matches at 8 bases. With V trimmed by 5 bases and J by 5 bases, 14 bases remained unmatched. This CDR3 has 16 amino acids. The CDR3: CASSVLAAPVPNEQYF. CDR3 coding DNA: TGTGCCAGCAGTGTACTAGCGGCTCCAGTGCCCAACGAGCAGTACTTC.

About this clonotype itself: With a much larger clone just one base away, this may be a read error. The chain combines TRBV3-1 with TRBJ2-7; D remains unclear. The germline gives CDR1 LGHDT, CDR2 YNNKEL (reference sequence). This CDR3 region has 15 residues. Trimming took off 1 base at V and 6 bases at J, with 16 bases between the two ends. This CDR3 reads CASSQVMTATCEQYF. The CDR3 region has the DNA TGTGCCAGCAGCCAAGTGATGACTGCAACCTGCGAGCAGTACTTC.

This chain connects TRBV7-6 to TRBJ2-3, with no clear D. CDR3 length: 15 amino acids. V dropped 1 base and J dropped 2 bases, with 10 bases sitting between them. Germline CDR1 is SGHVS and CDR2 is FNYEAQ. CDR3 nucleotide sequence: TGTGCCAGCAGCTTAGGAAAGCCAAACACAGATACGCAGTATTTT. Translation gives CASSLGKPNTDTQYF.

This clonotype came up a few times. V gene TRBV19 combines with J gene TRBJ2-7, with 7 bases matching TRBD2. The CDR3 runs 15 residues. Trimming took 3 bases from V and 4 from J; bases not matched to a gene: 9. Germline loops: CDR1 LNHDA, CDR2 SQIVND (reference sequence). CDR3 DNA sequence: TGTGCCAGTAGTATCGCTTTAGCGGGTCCTTACGAGCAGTACTTC. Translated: CASSIALAGPYEQYF.

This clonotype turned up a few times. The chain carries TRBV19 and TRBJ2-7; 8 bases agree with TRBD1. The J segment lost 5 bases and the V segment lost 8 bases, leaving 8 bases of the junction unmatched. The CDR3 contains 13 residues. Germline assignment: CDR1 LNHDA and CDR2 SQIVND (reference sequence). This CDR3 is CASRPGGVNEQYF. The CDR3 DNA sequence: TGTGCCAGTCGCCCAGGGGGCGTGAACGAGCAGTACTTC.

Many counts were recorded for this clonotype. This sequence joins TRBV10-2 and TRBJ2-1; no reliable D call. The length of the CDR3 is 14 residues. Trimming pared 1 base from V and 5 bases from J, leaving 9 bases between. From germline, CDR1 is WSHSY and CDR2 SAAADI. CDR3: CASSEWTENNEQFF. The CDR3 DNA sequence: TGCGCCAGCAGTGAGTGGACGGAGAACAATGAGCAGTTCTTC.

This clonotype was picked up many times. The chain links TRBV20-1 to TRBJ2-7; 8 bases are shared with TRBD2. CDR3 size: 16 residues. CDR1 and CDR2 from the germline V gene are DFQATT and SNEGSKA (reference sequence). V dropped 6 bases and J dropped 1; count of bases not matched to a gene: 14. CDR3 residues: CSAQITSAGGSYEQYF. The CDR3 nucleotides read TGCAGTGCCCAGATCACTAGCGCGGGAGGATCCTACGAGCAGTACTTC.

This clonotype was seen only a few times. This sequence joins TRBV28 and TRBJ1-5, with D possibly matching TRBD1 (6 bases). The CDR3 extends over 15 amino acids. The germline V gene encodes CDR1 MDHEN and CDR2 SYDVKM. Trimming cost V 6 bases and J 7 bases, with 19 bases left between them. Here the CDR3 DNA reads TGTGCCAGCAGGCCTGAGTGGGGGCTTCGGCAGCCCCAGCATTTT. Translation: CASRPEWGLRQPQHF.

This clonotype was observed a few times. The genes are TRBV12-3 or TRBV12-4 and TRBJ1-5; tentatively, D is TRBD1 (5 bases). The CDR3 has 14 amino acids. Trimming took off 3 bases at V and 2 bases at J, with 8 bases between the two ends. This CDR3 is CASSFMGRNQPQHF. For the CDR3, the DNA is TGTGCCAGCAGTTTTATGGGACGCAATCAGCCCCAGCATTTT.

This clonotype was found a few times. This CDR3 reads CASSLYPRDRVVGVDEQFF. CDR3 in DNA: TGTGCCAGCAGCTTATACCCAAGAGACAGGGTGGTAGGAGTCGATGAGCAGTTCTTC. The chain recombines TRBV11-1 with TRBJ2-1; 7 nucleotides match TRBD1. With 2 bases clipped from V and 8 bases from J, the junction kept 21 bases outside the gene matches. The CDR3 extends over 19 amino acids. Germline assignment: CDR1 SGHAT and CDR2 FQDESV (reference sequence).

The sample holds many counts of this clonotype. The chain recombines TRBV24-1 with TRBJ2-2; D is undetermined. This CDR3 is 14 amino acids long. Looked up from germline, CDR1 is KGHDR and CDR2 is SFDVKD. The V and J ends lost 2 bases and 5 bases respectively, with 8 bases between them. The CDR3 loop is CATSDSFETGELFF. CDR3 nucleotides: TGTGCCACCAGTGATTCCTTCGAGACCGGGGAGCTGTTTTTT.

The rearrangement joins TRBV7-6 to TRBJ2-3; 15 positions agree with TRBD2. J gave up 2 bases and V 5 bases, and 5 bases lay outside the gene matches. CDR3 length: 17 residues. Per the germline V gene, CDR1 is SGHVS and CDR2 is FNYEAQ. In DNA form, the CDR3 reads TGTGCCAGCAGCCCCGGGACTAGCGGGAGGTACACAGATACGCAGTATTTT. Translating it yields CASSPGTSGRYTDTQYF.

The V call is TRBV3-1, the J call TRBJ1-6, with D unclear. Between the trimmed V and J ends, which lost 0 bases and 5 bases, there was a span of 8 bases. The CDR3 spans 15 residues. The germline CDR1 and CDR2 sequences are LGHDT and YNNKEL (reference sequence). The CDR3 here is CASSQDRTDNSPLHF. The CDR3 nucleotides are TGTGCCAGCAGCCAAGACAGGACCGATAATTCACCCCTCCACTTT.

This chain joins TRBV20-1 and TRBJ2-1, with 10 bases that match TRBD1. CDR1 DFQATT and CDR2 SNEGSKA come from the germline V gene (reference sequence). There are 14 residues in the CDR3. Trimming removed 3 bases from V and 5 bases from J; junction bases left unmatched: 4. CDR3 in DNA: TGCAGTGCTAGTTACGGACAGGGGGACAATGAGCAGTTCTTC. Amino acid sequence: CSASYGQGDNEQFF.

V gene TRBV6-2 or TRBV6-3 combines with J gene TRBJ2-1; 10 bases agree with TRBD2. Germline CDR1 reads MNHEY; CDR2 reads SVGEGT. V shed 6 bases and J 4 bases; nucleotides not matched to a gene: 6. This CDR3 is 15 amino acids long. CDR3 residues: CASRTIAGGYNEQFF. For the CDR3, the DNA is TGTGCCAGCAGAACTATAGCGGGGGGTTACAATGAGCAGTTCTTC.

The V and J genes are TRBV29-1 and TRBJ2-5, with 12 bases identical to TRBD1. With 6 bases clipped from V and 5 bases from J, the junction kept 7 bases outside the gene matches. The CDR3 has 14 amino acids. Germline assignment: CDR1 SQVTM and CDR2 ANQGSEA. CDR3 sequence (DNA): TGCAGCGTGGTGGGACAGGGGGCCGGTGAGACCCAGTACTTC. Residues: CSVVGQGAGETQYF.

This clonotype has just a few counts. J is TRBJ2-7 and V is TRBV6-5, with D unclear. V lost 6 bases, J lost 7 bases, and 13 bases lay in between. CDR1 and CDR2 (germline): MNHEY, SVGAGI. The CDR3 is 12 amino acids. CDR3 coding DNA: TGTGCCAGCAGCCCAACCCGCCTGGAGCAGTACTTC. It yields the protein CASSPTRLEQYF.

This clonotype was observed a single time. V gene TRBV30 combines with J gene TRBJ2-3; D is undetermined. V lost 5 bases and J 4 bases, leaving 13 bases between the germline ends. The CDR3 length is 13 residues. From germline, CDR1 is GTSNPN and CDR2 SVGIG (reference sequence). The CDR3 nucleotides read TGTGCCTGGCGTGGGATGTACGCAGATACGCAGTATTTT. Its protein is CAWRGMYADTQYF.

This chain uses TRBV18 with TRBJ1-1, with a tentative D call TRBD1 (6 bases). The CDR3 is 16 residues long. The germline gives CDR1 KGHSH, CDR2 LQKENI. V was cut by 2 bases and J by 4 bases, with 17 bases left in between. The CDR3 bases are TGTGCCAGCTCACCAAAGCTGTGGGCACAGGGCACTGAAGCTTTCTTT. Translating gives CASSPKLWAQGTEAFF.

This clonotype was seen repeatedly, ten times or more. CDR3 sequence: CASSRTGGIENIQYF. CDR3 DNA: TGTGCCAGCAGTCGAACAGGGGGCATTGAGAACATTCAGTACTTC. The chain carries TRBV12-3 or TRBV12-4 and TRBJ2-4; 9 bases agree with TRBD1. This CDR3 has 15 residues. The junction had 9 bases not matched to a gene; V was cut back by 5 bases and J by 7 bases.

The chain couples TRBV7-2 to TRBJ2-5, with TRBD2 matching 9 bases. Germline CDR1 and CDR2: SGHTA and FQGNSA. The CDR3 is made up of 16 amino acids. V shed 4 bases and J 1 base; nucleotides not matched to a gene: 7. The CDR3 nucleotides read TGTGCCAGCAGCTCCTTAGCGGGAGCGCGCCAAGAGACCCAGTACTTC. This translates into CASSSLAGARQETQYF.

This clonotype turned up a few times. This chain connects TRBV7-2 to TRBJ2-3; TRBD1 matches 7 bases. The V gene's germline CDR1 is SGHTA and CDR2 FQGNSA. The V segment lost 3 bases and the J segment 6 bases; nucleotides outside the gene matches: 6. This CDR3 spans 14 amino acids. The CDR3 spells CASSLGQPRDTQYF. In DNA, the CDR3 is TGTGCCAGCAGCTTGGGACAGCCGAGGGATACGCAGTATTTT.